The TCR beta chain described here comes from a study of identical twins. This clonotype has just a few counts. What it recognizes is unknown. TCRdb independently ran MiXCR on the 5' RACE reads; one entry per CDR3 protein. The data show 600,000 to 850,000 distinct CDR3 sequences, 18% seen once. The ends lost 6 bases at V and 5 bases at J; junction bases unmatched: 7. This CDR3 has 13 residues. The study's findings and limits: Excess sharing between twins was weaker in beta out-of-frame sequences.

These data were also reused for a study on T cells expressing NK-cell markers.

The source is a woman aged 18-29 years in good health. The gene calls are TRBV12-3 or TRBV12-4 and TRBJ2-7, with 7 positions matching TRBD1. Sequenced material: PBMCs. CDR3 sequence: CASSLLQGHEQYF. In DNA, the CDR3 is TGTGCCAGCAGCCTACTACAGGGGCACGAGCAGTACTTC.